The clone carrying this TCR delta chain appeared many times. Its antigen is currently unknown. The data were taken from a study of γδ T cells in repeated Plasmodium falciparum infection. Across the study: Four controlled malaria infections with P. falciparum NF54 spanned less than 800 days. Timepoints: baseline, immediately before selected infections, and 21 days after every infection.

TCRdb called clones from the multiplex PCR reads again using CATT. The sample lists more than 70,000 delta-chain clones, 0.9% to 1% occurring once. CDR3 size: 23 residues. CDR1 and CDR2 (germline): TSWWSYY, QGS. V lost 4 bases to trimming and J lost 1 base, with 37 bases between them. Study-wide results and limits: Over time and infection, Vgamma9/Vdelta2+ repertoires remained highly stable and polyclonal.

Gammadelta T cells were flow-sorted from PBMC into Vgamma9/Vdelta2+ and Vdelta2-negative populations for bulk analysis. Input material: gamma-delta T cells from blood. This receptor was taken from a pool of human donors (malaria-infected and uninfected, not separated). The chain combines TRDV1 with TRDJ1, with D perhaps matching TRDD3 (7 bases). In DNA form, the CDR3 reads TGTGCTCTTGGGGCCCTCCTACTCCGGGGGATTCGGGCGGAGGCGGAATTCACCGATAAACTCATCTTT. Its protein product is CALGALLLRGIRAEAEFTDKLIF.